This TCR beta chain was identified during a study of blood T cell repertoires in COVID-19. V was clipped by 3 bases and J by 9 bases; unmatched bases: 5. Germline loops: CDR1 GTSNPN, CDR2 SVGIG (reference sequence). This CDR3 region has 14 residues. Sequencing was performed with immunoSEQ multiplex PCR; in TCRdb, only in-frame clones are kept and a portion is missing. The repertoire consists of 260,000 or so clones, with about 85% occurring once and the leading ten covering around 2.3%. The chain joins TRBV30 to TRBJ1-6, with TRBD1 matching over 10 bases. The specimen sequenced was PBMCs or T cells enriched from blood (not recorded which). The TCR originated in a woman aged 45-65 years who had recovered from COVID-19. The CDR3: CAWRTGGYVSPLHF. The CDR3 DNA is TGTGCCTGGAGGACAGGGGGCTATGTTTCACCCCTCCACTTT.